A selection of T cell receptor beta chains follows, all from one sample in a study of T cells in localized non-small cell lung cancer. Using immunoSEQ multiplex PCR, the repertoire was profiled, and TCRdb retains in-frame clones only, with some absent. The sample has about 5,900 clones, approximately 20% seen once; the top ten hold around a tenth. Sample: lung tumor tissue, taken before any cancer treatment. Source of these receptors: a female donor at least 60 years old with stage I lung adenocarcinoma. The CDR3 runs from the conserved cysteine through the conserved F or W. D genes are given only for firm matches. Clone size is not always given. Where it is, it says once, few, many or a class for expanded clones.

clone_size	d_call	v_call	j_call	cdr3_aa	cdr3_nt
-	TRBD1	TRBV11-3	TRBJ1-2	CASSPTATGTGIYGYTF	TGTGCCAGCAGCCCCACAGCCACCGGGACAGGGATTTATGGCTACACCTTC
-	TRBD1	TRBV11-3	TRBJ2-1	CASSSSGTGEEQFF	TGTGCCAGCAGCTCATCCGGGACAGGGGAAGAGCAGTTCTTC
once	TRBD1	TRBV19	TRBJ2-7	CASSPRTGGGLEQYF	TGTGCCAGTAGTCCCCGGACAGGGGGCGGGCTCGAGCAGTACTTC
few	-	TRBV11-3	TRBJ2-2	CASSRGRSGTGELFF	TGTGCCAGCAGTCGAGGACGCTCAGGCACCGGGGAGCTGTTTTTT
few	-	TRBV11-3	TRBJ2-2	CASSLQLQTGELFF	TGTGCCAGCAGCTTACAGCTCCAGACCGGGGAGCTGTTTTTT
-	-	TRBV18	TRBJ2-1	CASSPNVGVSSYNEQFF	TGTGCCAGCTCACCAAATGTAGGGGTGAGCTCCTACAATGAGCAGTTCTTC
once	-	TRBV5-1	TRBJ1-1	CASSLMPLGGNTEAFF	TGCGCCAGCAGCTTGATGCCATTGGGGGGGAACACTGAAGCTTTCTTT
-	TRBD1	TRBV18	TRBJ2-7	CASSPPGTGVYEQYF	TGTGCCAGCTCACCCCCCGGGACAGGGGTCTACGAGCAGTACTTC
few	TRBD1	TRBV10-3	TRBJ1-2	CASGETGESGYTF	TGTGCCTCCGGTGAGACAGGGGAAAGTGGCTACACCTTC
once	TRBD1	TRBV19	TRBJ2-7	CASSIYDRAHEQYF	TGTGCCAGTAGTATATACGACAGGGCCCACGAGCAGTACTTC
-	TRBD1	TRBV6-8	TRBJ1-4	CASNNQGQEGFNEKLFF	TGTGCCAGCAATAACCAGGGACAGGAGGGATTTAATGAAAAACTGTTTTTT
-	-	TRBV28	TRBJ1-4	CASGDGREKLFF	TGTGCCAGCGGGGACGGTAGGGAAAAACTGTTTTTT